The clone carrying this TCR beta chain was seen repeatedly, ten times or more. Its antigen is unknown. Ophthalmopathy patients had Clinical Activity Score at least 3, NOSPECS grade at least 4, duration under 3 months. Patients were excluded for uncontrolled infection, other autoimmune disease, pregnancy or lactation. The investigators amplified TCR beta CDR3 regions from RNA transcripts. When the TCR CDR3 underwent first-round RT-PCR, the HTBI primer set was used. TCRdb re-analysed the multiplex PCR reads in MiXCR, keeping a single row per CDR3 protein. The sample records under 350,000 distinct CDR3 sequences, about 18% being singletons. The sample is drawn from a study of T cells in Graves' hyperthyroidism and ophthalmopathy. Trimming shortened V by 3 bases and J by 2 bases, and 15 bases separated the two germline ends. The CDR3 spans 16 residues. In germline, CDR1 is SGHAT, CDR2 FQNNGV. Study-wide results and caveats: Most expanded thyroid clonotypes above 0.001 also appeared in blood. Before onset, ophthalmopathy was predicted by the model a median 6.5 months earlier.

This TCR was sampled from a woman aged 60-75 years with Graves' ophthalmopathy. The specimen sequenced was blood. The rearrangement links TRBV11-2 to TRBJ2-3; perhaps TRBD1 as D (6 bases). CDR3 sequence: CASSLVRWGLTDTQYF. CDR3 coding DNA: TGTGCCAGCAGCTTGGTCAGATGGGGGCTCACAGATACGCAGTATTTT. Variable domain in full (rest from reference TRBV11-2 and TRBJ2-3): EAGVAQSPRYKIIEKRQSVAFWCNPISGHATLYWYQQILGQGPKLLIQFQNNGVVDDSQLPKDRFSAERLKGVDSTLKIQPAKLEDSAVYLCASSLVRWGLTDTQYFGPGTRLTVL.